This is a list of T cell receptor beta chains from one sample in a study of regulatory T cells in long-lasting Graves disease. TCRdb ran MiXCR on the multiplex PCR reads and lists one entry per CDR3 protein. Of approximately 490,000 distinct CDR3 sequences listed, around 16% were seen once; the top ten hold about 12%. These same data were also listed under a study on T cells in Graves' hyperthyroidism and ophthalmopathy.

This specimen consisted of peripheral blood mononuclear cells (PBMCs), obtained at new diagnosis, from a patient treated with antithyroid drugs. These receptors were taken from a man aged 35 to 55 with Graves disease. Each CDR3 is given with its conserved first and last residue. The order of the fields is D gene, J gene, CDR3 length, clone size, V gene, CDR3 DNA, CDR3 protein. A D gene is named only where the DNA matches it firmly. Size is omitted from some rows. Given values are once, few, many or a class for expanded clones.

TRBD1,TRBJ1-6,18,.,TRBV15,TGTGCCACAGGACCGAGGACAGGGGGTAAAAACTATAATTCACCCCTCCACTTT,CATGPRTGGKNYNSPLHF
.,TRBJ1-2,15,few,TRBV28,TGTGCCAGCGGACCCCTCGCCCCTCCTAACTATGGCTACACCTTC,CASGPLAPPNYGYTF
.,TRBJ2-5,13,many,TRBV12-3/TRBV12-4,TGTGCCAGCTCACCGGGGGCTGGAGAGACCCAGTACTTC,CASSPGAGETQYF
.,TRBJ2-7,11,.,TRBV29-1,TGCAGCGTTCAGGACCCTCCCGAGCAGTACTTC,CSVQDPPEQYF
.,TRBJ2-5,13,.,TRBV7-9,TGTGCCACCGCGGACCCGTACCAAGAGACCCAGTACTTC,CATADPYQETQYF
.,TRBJ1-6,15,few,TRBV11-1,TGTGCCAGCAGCTTGCGTCGACCGTTTAATTCACCCCTCCACTTT,CASSLRRPFNSPLHF
TRBD1,TRBJ1-5,16,.,TRBV7-9,TGTGCCAGCAGCCCCCTGGACAGGGGAAGCAATCGGCCCCAGCATTTT,CASSPLDRGSNRPQHF
.,TRBJ2-2,16,many,TRBV18,TGTGCCAGCTCACCATCCGGACATTCGAACACCGGGGAGCTGTTTTTT,CASSPSGHSNTGELFF
.,TRBJ2-7,14,many,TRBV20-1,TGCAGTGCTTTACCCCCGGGACTCATCTACGAGCAGTACTTC,CSALPPGLIYEQYF
.,TRBJ2-1,15,.,TRBV18,TGTGCCAGCTCACACAGGGATGTCTCCTACAATGAGCAGTTCTTC,CASSHRDVSYNEQFF
TRBD2,TRBJ2-3,18,many,TRBV11-2,TGTGCCAGCAGCTTAGAAAAGACAGGGACTAGCCGCACAGATACGCAGTATTTT,CASSLEKTGTSRTDTQYF
.,TRBJ2-7,14,few,TRBV20-1,TGCAGTGCTAGAGACCCCCAGGACTCCTACGAGCAGTACTTC,CSARDPQDSYEQYF
TRBD1,TRBJ1-2,14,.,TRBV7-9,TGTGCCAGCAGCCCCACAGGGGAGAGCTATGGCTACACCTTC,CASSPTGESYGYTF
.,TRBJ1-3,15,many,TRBV5-5,TGTGCCAGCAGCTTGAACGGGAACTCTGGAAACACCATATATTTT,CASSLNGNSGNTIYF
.,TRBJ2-1,14,.,TRBV7-3,TGTGCCAGCAGCTTAAGGGGTTTGGGCAATGAGCAGTTCTTC,CASSLRGLGNEQFF
.,TRBJ1-1,13,few,TRBV19,TGTGCCAGTATTAGCAGAGTGAACACTGAAGCTTTCTTT,CASISRVNTEAFF
TRBD2,TRBJ2-7,17,.,TRBV19,TGTGCCAGTAGTATTCCCGGGACTAGCGGGATCGTCTACGAGCAGTACTTC,CASSIPGTSGIVYEQYF
TRBD2,TRBJ2-3,15,many,TRBV7-9,TGTGCCAGCAGCCCAACTAGCGGGAGGACAGATACGCAGTATTTT,CASSPTSGRTDTQYF
.,TRBJ1-1,13,many,TRBV27,TGTGCCAGCAAAACCGCAGGTCCAACTGAAGCTTTCTTT,CASKTAGPTEAFF
.,TRBJ1-2,14,many,TRBV30,TGTGCCTGGAGTGTACTGGCAGGGGCCTATGGCTACACCTTC,CAWSVLAGAYGYTF
.,TRBJ2-3,13,.,TRBV20-1,TGCAGTGCTGGGGCACTGGGTGCAGATACGCAGTATTTT,CSAGALGADTQYF
.,TRBJ2-2,13,.,TRBV4-1,TGCGCCAGCAGCCCTCGGCAGGCCGGGGAGCTGTTTTTT,CASSPRQAGELFF